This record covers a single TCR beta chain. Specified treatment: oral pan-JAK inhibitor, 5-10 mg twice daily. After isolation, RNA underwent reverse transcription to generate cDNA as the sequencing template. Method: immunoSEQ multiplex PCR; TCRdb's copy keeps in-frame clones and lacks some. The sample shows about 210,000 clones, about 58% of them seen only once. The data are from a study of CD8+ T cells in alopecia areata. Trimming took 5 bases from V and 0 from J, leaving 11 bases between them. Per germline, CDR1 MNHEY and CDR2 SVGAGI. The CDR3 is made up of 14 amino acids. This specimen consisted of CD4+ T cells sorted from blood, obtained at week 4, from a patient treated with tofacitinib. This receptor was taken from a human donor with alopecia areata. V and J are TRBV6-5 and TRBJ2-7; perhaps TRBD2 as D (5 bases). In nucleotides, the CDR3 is TGTGCCAGCAGTAGCGGAATCAGCTCCTACGAGCAGTACTTC. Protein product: CASSSGISSYEQYF.